Presented here are 12 T cell receptor beta chains from one specimen sequenced in a study of cytomegalovirus exposure and HLA in healthy donors. 13 Jbeta primers and 60 Vbeta primers were used for the PCR. Clones were read by immunoSEQ multiplex PCR, and TCRdb kept only the in-frame ones, dropping some. The sample shows some 150,000 clones, around 79% of them seen only once. Material for sequencing was PBMCs. Receptors were obtained from a man aged 40-49 years in good health and CMV-seronegative.

V usage is TRBV7-3 and J usage is TRBJ1-4; D not resolved. From germline, CDR1 is SGHTA and CDR2 FQGTGA. V was trimmed by 0 bases and J by 7 bases, leaving 6 bases between them. The CDR3 contains 13 residues. In DNA form, the CDR3 reads TGTGCCAGCAGCTTAACCCCAATTGAAAAACTGTTTTTT. The encoded protein is CASSLTPIEKLFF.

This clone is a singleton in its sample. This chain uses TRBV6-5 with TRBJ2-5; TRBD2 might be the D (7 bases). The germline V gene encodes CDR1 MNHEY and CDR2 SVGAGI. CDR3 length equals 14 residues. V dropped 6 bases and J dropped 3 bases, with 14 bases sitting between them. The CDR3 DNA reads TGTGCCAGCAGCGCCAGCGGGGACAAAGAGACCCAGTACTTC. Residues: CASSASGDKETQYF.

The chain is built from TRBV10-3 and TRBJ2-1, with D perhaps TRBD2 (6 bases). This CDR3 spans 15 amino acids. The V gene's germline CDR1 is ENHRY and CDR2 SYGVKD. Trimming took 0 bases from V and 5 from J, leaving 11 bases between them. CDR3 sequence: CAISESSGSHNEQFF. CDR3 coding DNA: TGTGCCATCAGTGAGTCAAGCGGGTCCCACAATGAGCAGTTCTTC.

This chain joins TRBV28 and TRBJ1-5, with a tentative D call TRBD1 (5 bases). With 5 bases removed from V and 2 bases from J, the gap between germline ends came to 13 bases. Germline CDR1 and CDR2: MDHEN and SYDVKM. CDR3 length equals 15 residues. The CDR3 region has the DNA TGTGCCAGCAGTCCCCCGGGGGGGGGCAATCAGCCCCAGCATTTT. Its translation: CASSPPGGGNQPQHF.

The rearrangement links TRBV10-3 to TRBJ2-1, with 12 bases that match TRBD2. This CDR3 is 15 amino acids long. The J segment lost 7 bases and the V segment lost 5 bases, leaving 6 bases of the junction unmatched. Germline CDR1 ENHRY, CDR2 SYGVKD. The CDR3 sequence: CAISHLAGGPNEQFF. DNA for the CDR3: TGTGCCATCAGTCACCTAGCGGGGGGGCCTAATGAGCAGTTCTTC.

This clone was seen only a few times. J is TRBJ1-2 and V is TRBV5-1; TRBD1 is a possible D gene (5 bases). Germline V gives CDR1 SGHRS, CDR2 YFSETQ. Trimming removed 2 bases at V and 8 bases at J, with 10 bases between. This CDR3 has 12 residues. Written as DNA, the CDR3 is TGCGCCAGCAGCTTAAAACCAGGGGGCTACACCTTC. It translates to CASSLKPGGYTF. Together with reference TRBV5-1 and TRBJ1-2, the CDR3 gives the full variable domain: KAGVTQTPRYLIKTRGQQVTLSCSPISGHRSVSWYQQTPGQGLQFLFEYFSETQRNKGNFPGRFSGRQFSNSRSEMNVSTLELGDSALYLCASSLKPGGYTFGSGTRLTVV.

The V gene is TRBV2, the J gene TRBJ1-2; 10 bases align to TRBD1. With 5 bases clipped from V and 10 bases from J, the junction kept 13 bases outside the gene matches. Germline V gene sequence: CDR1 SNHLY, CDR2 FYNNEI. This CDR3 has 15 residues. CDR3 residues: CASSTPSLGTGDYTF. CDR3 DNA: TGTGCCAGCAGTACACCCTCATTAGGGACAGGGGACTACACCTTC. The variable domain in full, completed from reference TRBV2 and TRBJ1-2, reads EPEVTQTPSHQVTQMGQEVILRCVPISNHLYFYWYRQILGQKVEFLVSFYNNEISEKSEIFDDQFSVERPDGSNFTLKIRSTKLEDSAMYFCASSTPSLGTGDYTFGSGTRLTVV.

The rearrangement joins TRBV28 to TRBJ1-6; TRBD1 is a possible D gene (6 bases). CDR3 length: 15 residues. The V and J ends lost 3 bases and 10 bases respectively, with 16 bases between them. CDR1 and CDR2 (germline): MDHEN, SYDVKM. The CDR3 protein is CASSFQGRGKSPLHF. DNA of the CDR3: TGTGCCAGCAGTTTTCAGGGCAGGGGTAAATCACCCCTCCACTTT.

This chain connects TRBV11-2 to TRBJ2-4; 9 bases map to TRBD1. Germline V lookup: CDR1 SGHAT, CDR2 FQNNGV. V lost 3 bases to trimming and J lost 7 bases; unmatched junction nucleotides: 4. CDR3 length equals 14 residues. This chain's CDR3 is CASSFDRGTNIQYF. In DNA form, the CDR3 reads TGTGCCAGCAGCTTTGACAGGGGGACGAACATTCAGTACTTC.

This sequence joins TRBV29-1 and TRBJ2-1; 7 bases map to TRBD1. Per the germline V gene, CDR1 is SQVTM and CDR2 is ANQGSEA. The CDR3 has 14 amino acids. V lost 4 bases to trimming and J lost 1 base; unmatched junction nucleotides: 4. The CDR3 reads CSVGRQGSYNEQFF. CDR3 nucleotide sequence: TGCAGCGTTGGGAGACAGGGATCCTACAATGAGCAGTTCTTC.

This chain connects TRBV5-4 to TRBJ2-7; D perhaps matches TRBD1 (5 bases). Germline CDR1 SGHNT, CDR2 YYREEE (reference sequence). Trimming removed 9 bases at V and 6 bases at J, with 19 bases between. The CDR3 covers 13 residues. This CDR3 is CATSNQGASEQYF. The CDR3, as DNA: TGTGCCACTTCGAACCAAGGGGCCTCCGAGCAGTACTTC.

The rearrangement uses TRBV19 and TRBJ2-7; 8 positions agree with TRBD1. The V and J ends lost 10 bases and 2 bases, in that order; junction bases with no gene match: 10. Germline V CDR1 and CDR2: LNHDA, SQIVND (reference sequence). The CDR3 sequence is 14 residues long. This chain's CDR3 is CATAAGGHTYEQYF. The CDR3 DNA reads TGTGCCACCGCCGCAGGGGGCCACACCTACGAGCAGTACTTC.